The 22 T cell receptor beta chains below were found in one sample sequenced in a study of T cell responses to AZD1222 COVID-19 vaccine. Method: immunoSEQ multiplex PCR; TCRdb's copy keeps in-frame clones and lacks some. Found here are more than 150,000 clones, 94% of them singletons; the top ten hold 1.5% to 2%. This specimen consisted of peripheral blood, obtained 28 days after the second AZD1222 dose. The receptors derive from an adult who received the AZD1222 COVID-19 vaccine.

The V and J genes are TRBV29-1 and TRBJ1-1; D unclear. The V gene lost 6 bases and the J gene lost 1 base, with 6 bases spanning the gap. There are 11 residues in the CDR3. The germline V gene has CDR1 SQVTM and CDR2 ANQGSEA. CDR3 nucleotides: TGCAGCGTCGTGGCGAACACTGAAGCTTTCTTT. Translation gives CSVVANTEAFF.

The chain recombines TRBV7-8 with TRBJ1-6, with 8 bases aligning to TRBD1. V trimming: 8 bases; J trimming: 7 bases; junction bases outside the gene matches: 7. This CDR3 has 14 residues. The germline V gene has CDR1 SGHVS and CDR2 FQNEAQ. CDR3 residues: CASGQGAWNSPLHF. CDR3 DNA sequence: TGTGCCAGCGGCCAGGGGGCTTGGAATTCACCCCTCCACTTT.

This chain uses TRBV4-1 with TRBJ2-5; possibly TRBD1 for D (6 bases). The CDR3 sequence is 13 residues long. V shed 6 bases and J shed 5 bases, with 13 bases lying between them. Germline V gives CDR1 MGHRA, CDR2 YSYEKL. CDR3 sequence: CASRQGPQETQYF. DNA for the CDR3: TGCGCCAGCAGACAGGGACCCCAGGAGACCCAGTACTTC.

This clone has a single count. J is TRBJ2-1 and V is TRBV27; 8 positions agree with TRBD1. V dropped 5 bases and J dropped 4; count of bases not matched to a gene: 7. Germline values: CDR1 MNHEY, CDR2 SMNVEV (reference sequence). The CDR3 covers 15 residues. The CDR3 DNA follows: TGTGCCAGCAGTCACTACACAGGGGGATACAATGAGCAGTTCTTC. As protein: CASSHYTGGYNEQFF.

The rearrangement links TRBV5-1 to TRBJ1-1; TRBD1 matches 9 bases. The CDR3 has 16 residues. V lost 4 bases, J lost 1 base, and 8 bases stayed unmatched. CDR1 is SGHRS and CDR2 is YFSETQ in the germline V gene. The chain's CDR3 is CASSPDGDRENTEAFF. The CDR3 DNA reads as TGCGCCAGCAGCCCTGATGGGGACAGGGAGAACACTGAAGCTTTCTTT.

V usage is TRBV7-9 and J usage is TRBJ2-7, with a weak D call TRBD1 (5 bases). The germline V and J ends were trimmed by 5 bases and 3 bases, with 14 bases remaining between them. The CDR3 consists of 14 residues. Germline V lookup: CDR1 SEHNR, CDR2 FQNEAQ (reference sequence). The DNA for the CDR3 is TGTGCCAGCAGCCAAGGGGTGCTAGTCTACGAGCAGTACTTC. The encoded protein is CASSQGVLVYEQYF.

This clone was detected only a few times. The V and J genes are TRBV24-1 and TRBJ2-7; D is tentatively TRBD1 or TRBD2 (5 bases each). Trimming left V 3 bases short and J 3 bases short, with 14 bases between. The CDR3 consists of 15 residues. CDR1 and CDR2 from the germline V gene are KGHDR and SFDVKD. The CDR3 protein is CATSDRDGSFYEQYF. The CDR3 DNA sequence: TGTGCCACCAGTGATCGGGACGGATCCTTCTACGAGCAGTACTTC.

The chain is built from TRBV5-6 and TRBJ1-4; D not resolved. The length of the CDR3 is 12 residues. Germline CDR1 and CDR2: SGHDT and YYEEEE. V was trimmed by 7 bases and J by 8 bases, leaving 12 bases between them. CDR3 in DNA: TGTGCCAGCCGTGGGCCGGAGGAAAAACTGTTTTTT. Residues: CASRGPEEKLFF.

There are a few counts of this clone. The chain couples TRBV5-4 to TRBJ1-2; D gene ambiguous. The CDR3 covers 13 residues. Per the germline V gene, CDR1 is SGHNT and CDR2 is YYREEE (reference sequence). Trimming stripped 5 bases from V and 8 bases from J, with 16 bases between. The CDR3: CASRVPGMGGYTF. The CDR3 bases are TGTGCCAGCAGAGTTCCGGGGATGGGCGGCTACACCTTC.

The V gene is TRBV18, the J gene TRBJ1-6, with unresolved D. Trimming stripped 3 bases from V and 8 bases from J, with 8 bases between. The CDR3 contains 13 residues. Germline CDR1 and CDR2: KGHSH and LQKENI. The DNA for the CDR3 is TGTGCCAGCTCACCGGGCCCGCATTCACCCCTCCACTTT. Its translation is CASSPGPHSPLHF. The full variable domain, rest sourced from reference TRBV18 and TRBJ1-6, is NAGVMQNPRHLVRRRGQEARLRCSPMKGHSHVYWYRQLPEEGLKFMVYLQKENIIDESGMPKERFSAEFPKEGPSILRIQQVVRGDSAAYFCASSPGPHSPLHFGNGTRLTVT.

The chain uses TRBV28 and TRBJ2-1; 11 bases map to TRBD2. Germline CDR1 and CDR2: MDHEN and SYDVKM. The CDR3 spans 13 residues. The V segment lost 6 bases and the J segment 10 bases; nucleotides outside the gene matches: 5. The CDR3 region is CASRIAGGGEQFF. CDR3 DNA sequence: TGTGCCAGCAGAATAGCGGGAGGGGGGGAGCAGTTCTTC.

As DNA, the CDR3 is TGTGCCAGCACCCCAACTACAGGGGGCAGGGGTCAGCCCCAGCATTTT. Protein: CASTPTTGGRGQPQHF. This chain uses TRBV6-6 with TRBJ1-5, with 9 bases lining up with TRBD1. The germline CDR1 and CDR2 sequences are MNHNY and SVGAGI (reference sequence). J gave up 6 bases and V 7 bases, and 13 bases lay outside the gene matches. The CDR3 is 16 residues long.

The chain links TRBV6-5 to TRBJ2-7; D not certain. This CDR3 is 15 amino acids long. V lost 6 bases, J lost 6 bases, and 21 bases lay in between. Germline V gene data show CDR1 as MNHEY and CDR2 as SVGAGI. The CDR3 coding sequence is TGTGCCAGCAGAAAGGGCATTATAATCTGGGGCGAGCAGTACTTC. Its protein is CASRKGIIIWGEQYF.

The chain employs TRBV28 and TRBJ2-3; D remains unclear. V was shortened by 2 bases and J by 4 bases, with 7 bases between the two germline ends. There are 13 residues in the CDR3. Germline values: CDR1 MDHEN, CDR2 SYDVKM. The CDR3 loop is CASSLGPADTQYF. In DNA form, the CDR3 reads TGTGCCAGCAGTTTAGGCCCCGCAGATACGCAGTATTTT.

V usage is TRBV6-5 and J usage is TRBJ1-3, with 9 nucleotides matching TRBD1. This CDR3 is 16 amino acids long. The germline V gene has CDR1 MNHEY and CDR2 SVGAGI. Germline trimming cut 1 base from V and 6 bases from J; bases unmatched to any gene: 7. CDR3 amino acids: CASSYFGDRVVNTIYF. The CDR3 DNA is TGTGCCAGCAGTTACTTCGGGGACAGGGTCGTAAACACCATATATTTT.

J is TRBJ2-1 and V is TRBV5-6, with 9 bases identical to TRBD2. Germline V lookup: CDR1 SGHDT, CDR2 YYEEEE. Germline trimming cut 7 bases from V and 9 bases from J; bases unmatched to any gene: 14. The CDR3 loop spans 15 amino acids. DNA of the CDR3: TGTGCCAGCTTTGGGGAGGGTAGCGGGAGAATTGAGCAGTTCTTC. This translates into CASFGEGSGRIEQFF.

The chain employs TRBV12-3 or TRBV12-4 and TRBJ1-2; a possible D gene is TRBD1 (5 bases). The CDR3 totals 13 residues. V was shortened by 6 bases and J by 7 bases, with 15 bases between the two germline ends. CDR3 protein: CASSRVGLGGYTF. The CDR3 DNA reads TGTGCCAGCAGCCGGGTGGGGCTGGGTGGCTACACCTTC.

This chain links TRBV6-6 with TRBJ1-1; D is uncertain. Trimming took off 5 bases at V and 1 base at J, with 5 bases between the two ends. Germline V gene sequence: CDR1 MNHNY, CDR2 SVGAGI (reference sequence). This CDR3 is 12 amino acids long. CDR3 loop: CASSHWNTEAFF. The DNA for the CDR3 is TGTGCCAGCAGTCACTGGAACACTGAAGCTTTCTTT.

Here the CDR3 DNA reads TGTGCCAGTAGTATAAGGGGGCCTGGCAATCAGCCCCAGCATTTT. Residues: CASSIRGPGNQPQHF. The genes are TRBV19 and TRBJ1-5, with 7 bases fitting TRBD1. Germline CDR1 LNHDA, CDR2 SQIVND (reference sequence). Trimming took 2 bases from V and 2 from J; bases not matched to a gene: 3. The length of the CDR3 is 15 residues.

The gene calls are TRBV27 and TRBJ1-3; 9 nucleotides line up with TRBD1. The germline V gene encodes CDR1 MNHEY and CDR2 SMNVEV (reference sequence). This CDR3 contains 15 residues. V lost 4 bases and J lost 2; bases outside the gene matches: 3. CDR3 coding DNA: TGTGCCAGCAGTTCCGGGACAGGGCCTGGAAACACCATATATTTT. Its protein is CASSSGTGPGNTIYF.

The chain recombines TRBV28 with TRBJ1-2; TRBD1 agrees at 8 bases. This CDR3 is built from 15 residues. V gave up 6 bases and J gave up 8 bases; unmatched junction bases: 14. Germline CDR1 reads MDHEN; CDR2 reads SYDVKM. CDR3 region: CASRPRGPSGVGYTF. As DNA, the CDR3 is TGTGCCAGCAGACCCAGGGGGCCAAGCGGGGTCGGCTACACCTTC.

The gene calls are TRBV19 and TRBJ2-1; the D gene is possibly TRBD2 (5 bases). This CDR3 has 16 residues. CDR1 LNHDA and CDR2 SQIVND come from the germline V gene (reference sequence). Between the trimmed V and J ends, which lost 8 bases and 2 bases, there was a span of 19 bases. CDR3 residues: CASVEGFDGAYNEQFF. For the CDR3, the DNA is TGTGCCAGTGTCGAGGGATTTGACGGAGCCTACAATGAGCAGTTCTTC.